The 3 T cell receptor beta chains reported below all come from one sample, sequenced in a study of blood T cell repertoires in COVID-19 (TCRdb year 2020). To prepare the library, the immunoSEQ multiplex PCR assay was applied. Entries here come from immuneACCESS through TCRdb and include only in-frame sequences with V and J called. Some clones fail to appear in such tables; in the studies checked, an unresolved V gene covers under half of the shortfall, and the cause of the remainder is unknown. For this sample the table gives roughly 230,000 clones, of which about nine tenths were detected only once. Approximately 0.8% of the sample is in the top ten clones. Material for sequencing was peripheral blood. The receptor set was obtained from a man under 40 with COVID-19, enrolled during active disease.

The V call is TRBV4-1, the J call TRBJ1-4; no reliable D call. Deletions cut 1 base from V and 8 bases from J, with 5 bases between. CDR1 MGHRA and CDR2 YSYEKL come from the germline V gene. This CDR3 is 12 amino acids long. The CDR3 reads CASSQGSEKLFF. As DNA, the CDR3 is TGCGCCAGCAGCCAAGGGAGCGAAAAACTGTTTTTT.

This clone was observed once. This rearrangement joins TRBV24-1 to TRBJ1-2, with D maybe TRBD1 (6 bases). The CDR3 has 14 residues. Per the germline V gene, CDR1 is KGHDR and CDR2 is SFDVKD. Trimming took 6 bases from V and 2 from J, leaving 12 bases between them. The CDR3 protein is CATSPRTANYGYTF. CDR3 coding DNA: TGTGCCACCAGTCCCAGGACAGCGAACTATGGCTACACCTTC.

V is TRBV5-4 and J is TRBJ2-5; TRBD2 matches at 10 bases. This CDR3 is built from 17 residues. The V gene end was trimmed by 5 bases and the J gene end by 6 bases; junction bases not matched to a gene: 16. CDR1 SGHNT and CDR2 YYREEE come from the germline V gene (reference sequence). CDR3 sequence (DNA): TGTGCCAGCAGGCTTGGTCCCGATAGCGGGGGGTCTCAGACCCAGTACTTC. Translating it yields CASRLGPDSGGSQTQYF.